This T cell receptor (beta chain) was observed in a study of siplizumab effects on memory and regulatory T cells. Study results and limitations: Major contributors to the alloresponse seemed to be naive T cells, which also appeared more diverse than memory cells.

Germline CDR1 MNHNS, CDR2 SASEGT. This CDR3 has 15 residues. V was pared by 6 bases and J by 0 bases, with 12 bases between. As regards this clone: Antigen specificity is unknown.

Each sample yielded roughly 9.3 x 10^4 assayed TCR templates. Libraries were prepared by immunoSEQ multiplex PCR; TCRdb keeps only in-frame clonotypes and omits some of them. This sample has approximately 75,000 clones, with roughly 93% found just once. The sequencing input was CD8+ T cells sorted from blood. This clonotype was obtained from a human donor in good health. This chain uses TRBV6-1 with TRBJ2-1, with D perhaps being TRBD1 or TRBD2 (6 bases each). CDR3 sequence: CASRGGLSSYNEQFF. DNA of the CDR3: TGTGCCAGCAGAGGGGGACTCAGCTCCTACAATGAGCAGTTCTTC.